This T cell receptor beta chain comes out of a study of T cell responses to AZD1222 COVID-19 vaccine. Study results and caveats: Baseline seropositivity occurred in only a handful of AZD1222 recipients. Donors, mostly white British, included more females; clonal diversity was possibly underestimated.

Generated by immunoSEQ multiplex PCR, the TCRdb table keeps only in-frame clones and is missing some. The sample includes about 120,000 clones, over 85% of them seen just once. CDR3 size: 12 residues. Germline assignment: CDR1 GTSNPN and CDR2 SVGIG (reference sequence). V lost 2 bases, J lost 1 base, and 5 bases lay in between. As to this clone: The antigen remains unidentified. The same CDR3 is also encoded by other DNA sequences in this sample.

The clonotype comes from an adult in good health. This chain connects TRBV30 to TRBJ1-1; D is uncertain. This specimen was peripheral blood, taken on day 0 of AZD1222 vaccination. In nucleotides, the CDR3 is TGTGCCTGGAGTCCTGGGAACACTGAAGCTTTCTTT. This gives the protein CAWSPGNTEAFF.